This note documents a single T cell receptor (beta chain) sequence. As originally analysed: Reference gene primer amplification yielded estimated nucleated cell counts. Produced via immunoSEQ multiplex PCR; TCRdb's table is partial and in-frame only. V and J calls and clone size are as listed in that table; D and trimming were resolved from the DNA. The sample has approximately 32,000 clones, approximately 90% seen once. The data stem from a study of blood T cell repertoires in COVID-19. Turning to the study itself: Sites in the United States, Italy and Spain provided acute and convalescent COVID-19 samples. From T cells, B-cell-depleted T cells, or PBMCs came the material, which was cDNA or gDNA.

Sequenced: peripheral blood. This clonotype originated in a man aged 60 to 75 with acute or convalescent COVID-19.

The CDR3 protein is CASSAGPGHSGTNEKLFF. CDR3 nucleotide sequence: TGTGCCAGCAGCGCCGGACCGGGACACTCGGGGACTAATGAAAAACTGTTTTTT. The V and J genes are TRBV9 and TRBJ1-4, with D possibly matching TRBD1 (6 bases). Per the germline V gene, CDR1 is SGDLS and CDR2 is YYNGEE. Trimming left V 3 bases short and J 2 bases short, with 20 bases between. The CDR3 is 18 residues long.